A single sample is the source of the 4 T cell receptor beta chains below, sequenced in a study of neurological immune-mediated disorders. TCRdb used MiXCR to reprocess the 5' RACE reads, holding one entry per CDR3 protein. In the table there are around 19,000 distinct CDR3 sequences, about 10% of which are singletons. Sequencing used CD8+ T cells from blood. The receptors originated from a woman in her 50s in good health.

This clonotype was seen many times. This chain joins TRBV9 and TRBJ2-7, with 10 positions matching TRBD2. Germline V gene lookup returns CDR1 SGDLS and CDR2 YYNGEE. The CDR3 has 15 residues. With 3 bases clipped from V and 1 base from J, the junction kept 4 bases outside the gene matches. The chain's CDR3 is CASSAASGSSYEQYF. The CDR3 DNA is TGTGCCAGCAGCGCCGCTAGCGGGAGTTCCTACGAGCAGTACTTC.

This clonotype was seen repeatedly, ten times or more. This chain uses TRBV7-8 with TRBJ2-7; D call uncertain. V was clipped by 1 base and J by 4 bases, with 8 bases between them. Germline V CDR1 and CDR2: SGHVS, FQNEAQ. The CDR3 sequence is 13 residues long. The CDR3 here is CASSLEVRYEQYF. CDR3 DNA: TGTGCCAGCAGCTTAGAAGTCAGATACGAGCAGTACTTC.

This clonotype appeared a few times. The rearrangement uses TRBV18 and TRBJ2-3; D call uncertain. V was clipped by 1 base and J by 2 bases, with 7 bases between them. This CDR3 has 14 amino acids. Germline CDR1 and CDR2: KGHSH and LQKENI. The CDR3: CASSPRPPTDTQYF. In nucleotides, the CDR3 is TGTGCCAGCTCACCACGGCCACCCACAGATACGCAGTATTTT. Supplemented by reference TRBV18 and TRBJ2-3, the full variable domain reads NAGVMQNPRHLVRRRGQEARLRCSPMKGHSHVYWYRQLPEEGLKFMVYLQKENIIDESGMPKERFSAEFPKEGPSILRIQQVVRGDSAAYFCASSPRPPTDTQYFGPGTRLTVL.

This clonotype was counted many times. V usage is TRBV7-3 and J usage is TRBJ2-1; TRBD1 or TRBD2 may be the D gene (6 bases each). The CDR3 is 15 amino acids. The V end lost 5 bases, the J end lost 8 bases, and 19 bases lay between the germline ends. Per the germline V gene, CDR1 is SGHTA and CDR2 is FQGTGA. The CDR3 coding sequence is TGTGCCAGCAGCCCCCGGGGGCCGCGGTACGATGAGCAGTTCTTC. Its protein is CASSPRGPRYDEQFF.